These T cell receptor beta chains were read from a single sample in a study of lymphopenia after photon versus proton radiotherapy. Repertoires were generated with immunoSEQ multiplex PCR, while TCRdb's copy carries only in-frame clones and drops some. The data hold some 28,000 clones, with around 85% observed a single time. Sequenced here: peripheral blood, sampled from a patient treated with photon-based radiotherapy. The receptors derive from a man aged 50 to 60 with gastric cancer. CDR3s include the opening cysteine and the closing phenylalanine or tryptophan. D genes are given only for firm matches. Expanded clones are given a class, and other clones once, few, many or no size at all.

J gene: TRBJ2-1
clone size: NA
V gene: TRBV2
D gene: NA
CDR3 DNA: TGTGCCTCCAAGCCCCCGGGCTCCTACAATGAGCAGTTCTTC
CDR3 protein: CASKPPGSYNEQFF

J gene: TRBJ2-2
clone size: few
V gene: TRBV6-4
D gene: NA
CDR3 DNA: TGTGCCAGCAGTGACAGGGACACGGACACCGGGGAGCTGTTTTTT
CDR3 protein: CASSDRDTDTGELFF

J gene: TRBJ2-3
clone size: NA
V gene: TRBV7-8
D gene: NA
CDR3 DNA: TGTGCCAGCAGCCCCAGAGGGTCATTGGGTTGGACAGATACGCAGTATTTT
CDR3 protein: CASSPRGSLGWTDTQYF

J gene: TRBJ2-1
clone size: NA
V gene: TRBV4-2
D gene: NA
CDR3 DNA: TGTGCCAGCAGCCAAGATCCGAGATCCAATGAGCAGTTCTTC
CDR3 protein: CASSQDPRSNEQFF

J gene: TRBJ2-2
clone size: NA
V gene: TRBV4-1
D gene: NA
CDR3 DNA: TGCGCCAGCAGCCCGCGGGACAGCACCAACACCGGGGAGCTGTTTTTT
CDR3 protein: CASSPRDSTNTGELFF

J gene: TRBJ2-4
clone size: NA
V gene: TRBV5-1
D gene: NA
CDR3 DNA: TGCGCCAGCAGCTTCGGGACCAAAGACAACATTCAGTACTTC
CDR3 protein: CASSFGTKDNIQYF

J gene: TRBJ2-2
clone size: once
V gene: TRBV11-2
D gene: NA
CDR3 DNA: TGTGCCAGCAGCCAAACAGGGGCGGGGACCGGGGAGCTGTTTTTT
CDR3 protein: CASSQTGAGTGELFF

J gene: TRBJ1-5
clone size: NA
V gene: TRBV19
D gene: TRBD1
CDR3 DNA: TGTGCCAGTAGTATGGGGACAGGGTCATTAAGGCAGCCCCAGCATTTT
CDR3 protein: CASSMGTGSLRQPQHF

J gene: TRBJ1-1
clone size: once
V gene: TRBV9
D gene: NA
CDR3 DNA: TGTGCCAGCAGCGTAGAGGAATCTGGGACGAACACTGAAGCTTTCTTT
CDR3 protein: CASSVEESGTNTEAFF

J gene: TRBJ1-1
clone size: NA
V gene: TRBV6-5
D gene: NA
CDR3 DNA: TGTGCCAGCAGGCAATTCAGGGTTACTGAAGCTTTCTTT
CDR3 protein: CASRQFRVTEAFF

J gene: TRBJ1-2
clone size: NA
V gene: TRBV27
D gene: NA
CDR3 DNA: TGTGCCAGCAGTAAGAAACCAGAGATAAGCTATGGCTACACCTTC
CDR3 protein: CASSKKPEISYGYTF

J gene: TRBJ2-5
clone size: NA
V gene: TRBV5-1
D gene: NA
CDR3 DNA: TGCGCCAGCAGCTCCCTGGGACTCGGGGAGACCCAGTACTTC
CDR3 protein: CASSSLGLGETQYF

J gene: TRBJ2-7
clone size: NA
V gene: TRBV6-6
D gene: NA
CDR3 DNA: TGTGCCAGCAGTCAGACGGATTACGAGCAGTACTTC
CDR3 protein: CASSQTDYEQYF

J gene: TRBJ2-2
clone size: once
V gene: TRBV6-5
D gene: TRBD2
CDR3 DNA: TGTGCCAGCAGCTCCAGCGGGGGGGCTAACGGGGAGCTGTTTTTT
CDR3 protein: CASSSSGGANGELFF

J gene: TRBJ1-1
clone size: NA
V gene: TRBV5-1
D gene: NA
CDR3 DNA: TGCGCCAGCAGCCCCGGGACGGGTGGAGCTTTCTTT
CDR3 protein: CASSPGTGGAFF

J gene: TRBJ2-5
clone size: NA
V gene: TRBV18
D gene: NA
CDR3 DNA: TGTGCCAGCTCACATACGGAGACCCAGTACTTC
CDR3 protein: CASSHTETQYF

J gene: TRBJ2-3
clone size: NA
V gene: TRBV4-1
D gene: NA
CDR3 DNA: TGCGCCAGCAGCAGCCCTGTCGGCGGCCGCACAGATACGCAGTATTTT
CDR3 protein: CASSSPVGGRTDTQYF

J gene: TRBJ2-3
clone size: few
V gene: TRBV4-3
D gene: NA
CDR3 DNA: TGCGCCAGCAGCCAACAGAGAACTAGCACAGATACGCAGTATTTT
CDR3 protein: CASSQQRTSTDTQYF

J gene: TRBJ2-2
clone size: NA
V gene: TRBV5-6
D gene: NA
CDR3 DNA: TGTGCCAGCAGCTTGGCGTATTTCCGGGGGGAGCTGTTTTTT
CDR3 protein: CASSLAYFRGELFF

J gene: TRBJ2-2
clone size: NA
V gene: TRBV11-2
D gene: NA
CDR3 DNA: TGTGCCAGCAGCTTAGATCCCCGGGAGCTGTTTTTT
CDR3 protein: CASSLDPRELFF

J gene: TRBJ2-4
clone size: NA
V gene: TRBV27
D gene: TRBD2
CDR3 DNA: TGTGCCAGCCGGGGGGGAAACATTCAGTACTTC
CDR3 protein: CASRGGNIQYF

J gene: TRBJ1-2
clone size: NA
V gene: TRBV7-2
D gene: NA
CDR3 DNA: TGTGCCAGCAGCTTAGAACTTTATGGCTACACCTTC
CDR3 protein: CASSLELYGYTF

J gene: TRBJ2-1
clone size: NA
V gene: TRBV6-4
D gene: NA
CDR3 DNA: TGTGCCAGCAGTGACACAGATAGCTCCTACAATGAGCAGTTCTTC
CDR3 protein: CASSDTDSSYNEQFF